This T cell receptor beta chain was captured in a study of blood T cell repertoires in COVID-19. Looking at the study overall: T cells, B-cell-depleted T cells, or PBMCs provided the cDNA or gDNA that served as material.

The CDR3 is made up of 13 amino acids. CDR1 is SGHDT and CDR2 is YYEEEE in the germline V gene. Trimming cost V 5 bases and J 14 bases, with 20 bases left between them. This study enrolled people aged roughly 18 to 90 from under 25 US geographic areas. Participants reported their clinical history, and cohort assignment relied on those reports. In the source study's methods: Estimates of nucleated cell counts were drawn from the amplification of reference gene primers. Sequenced by immunoSEQ multiplex PCR; TCRdb stores in-frame clones only, minus some. V and J calls plus clone size are reproduced from that table; the DNA served to infer D and trimming. Altogether a few hundred thousand clones are present, 82% being singletons, with the ten largest covering about 5%.

Sequenced: PBMCs or T cells enriched from blood (not recorded which). This sequence was found in a middle-aged man who had been exposed to COVID-19. The chain recombines TRBV5-6 with TRBJ1-3; maybe TRBD1 (6 bases). CDR3 coding DNA: TGTGCCAGCAGTCCGACCGGGGGGCCTCGGGTATATTTT. This sequence encodes CASSPTGGPRVYF.